A selection of T cell receptor beta chains follows, all from one sample in a study of shared T cell receptors in the human thymus. Produced via immunoSEQ multiplex PCR; TCRdb's table is partial and in-frame only. This sample has 540,000 or so clones, with about 84% found just once. The sample also formed part of further work on human thymus T cells.

Input material: thymocytes. All receptors come from a boy under two years old with a congenital heart defect. Both conserved end residues are trimmed from each CDR3.

>TRBV6-6|TRBJ2-3
ASSPESEKDTQY
>TRBV7-6|TRBJ2-4
ASSLAPPGQGAKNIQY
>TRBV4-2|TRBJ2-1
ASSPGTPYNEQF
>TRBV4-2|TRBJ2-2
ASSPLAEGTGELF
>TRBV15|TRBJ1-2
ATSRSLPRTGCHYGYT
>TRBV7-9|TRBJ2-7
ASSCTNEQY
>TRBV6-6|TRBJ2-7
ASRPRTEYEQY
>TRBV21-1|TRBJ1-5
ASSKGQGSQPQH
>TRBV7-3|TRBJ2-1
ASSLTDQREGLYNEQF
>TRBV23-1|TRBJ2-1
ASSQSKGRAYNEQF
>TRBV6-5|TRBJ2-1
ASTGLAGVNEQF
>TRBV28|TRBJ1-3
ASFPSQGPRSGNTIY
>TRBV13|TRBJ2-3
ASSPPPGGTDTQY